This TCR beta chain was obtained from a study of T-cell reconstitution after alpha-beta-depleted transplantation in children. Unique molecular identifiers featured in how the TCRbeta library was prepared. One entry per CDR3 protein, called by TCRdb with MiXCR from the PCR reads. The sample consists of some 240,000 distinct CDR3 sequences, around 9.7% of them appearing once. Trimming removed 8 bases at V and 0 bases at J, with 7 bases between. The CDR3 contains 12 residues. This clonotype was detected many times. This sequence was found in a human donor who donated a stem cell graft to a child with SCID. The genes are TRBV12-3 or TRBV12-4 and TRBJ1-2; possible D gene TRBD1, 5 bases. Source: PBMCs from the stem cell graft donor, taken from the stem cell graft. The CDR3 DNA reads as TGTGCCAGCGCACAGGCTAACTATGGCTACACCTTC. Protein: CASAQANYGYTF.